This T cell receptor beta chain was documented in a study of T cell changes during pregnancy in multiple sclerosis (dated by TCRdb to the late 2010s). Regarding the research as a whole: In women with multiple sclerosis, the researchers looked at how the T cell repertoire shifted as pregnancy progressed.

Libraries were made using the immunoSEQ multiplex PCR assay. Not all clones reach the TCRdb copy of this immuneACCESS table, which keeps in-frame sequences only. Checked studies attribute under half of the gap to unresolved V genes and leave the rest unexplained. The sample contains almost 35,000 clones, over 75% of them found a single time. The ten largest clones add up to roughly 10% of the sample. Remarks on this clone: Its antigen remains unidentified. Per-base quality was not reported, and no clone a single base away is much larger than it.

Inclusive of the bounding cysteine and phenylalanine, the CDR3 is 15 residues long. Kept here is only the CDR3 DNA, which spans 45 bases and is read in frame from base 1. CDR1 and CDR2 (SGHRS, YFSETQ) derive from the germline V gene. V loses 4 bases of germline sequence and J loses 5 bases, and the interval between the two ends is 18 bases. The sequence joins TRBV5-1 to TRBJ1-2, with TRBD1 perhaps the D gene, on 6 matching bases. This receptor was obtained from a female donor with multiple sclerosis, enrolled in a pregnancy study. The sample here was CD8+ T cells from peripheral blood mononuclear cells, taken before pregnancy. The nucleotide sequence reads TGCGCCAGCAGCGGTCCACAGGGAACCTCATATGGCTACACCTTC. Translated, this is CASSGPQGTSYGYTF. With the rest looked up from the reference TRBV5-1 and TRBJ1-2 genes rather than sequenced, the full variable domain is KAGVTQTPRYLIKTRGQQVTLSCSPISGHRSVSWYQQTPGQGLQFLFEYFSETQRNKGNFPGRFSGRQFSNSRSEMNVSTLELGDSALYLCASSGPQGTSYGYTFGSGTRLTVV.